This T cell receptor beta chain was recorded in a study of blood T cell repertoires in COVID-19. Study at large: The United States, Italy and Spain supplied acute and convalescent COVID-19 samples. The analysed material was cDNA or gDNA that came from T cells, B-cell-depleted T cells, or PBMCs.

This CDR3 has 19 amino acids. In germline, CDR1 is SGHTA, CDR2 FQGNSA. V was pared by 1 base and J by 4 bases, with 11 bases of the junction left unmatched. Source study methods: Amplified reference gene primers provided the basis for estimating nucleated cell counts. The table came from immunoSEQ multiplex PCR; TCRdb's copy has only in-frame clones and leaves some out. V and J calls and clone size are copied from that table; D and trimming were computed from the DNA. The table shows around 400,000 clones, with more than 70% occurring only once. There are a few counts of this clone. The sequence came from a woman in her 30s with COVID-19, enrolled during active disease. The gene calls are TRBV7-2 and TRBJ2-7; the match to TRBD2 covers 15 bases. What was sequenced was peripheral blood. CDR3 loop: CASSLEGTSGRSNLYEQYF. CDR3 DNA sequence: TGTGCCAGCAGCTTAGAAGGGACTAGCGGGAGGTCGAATCTATACGAGCAGTACTTC.